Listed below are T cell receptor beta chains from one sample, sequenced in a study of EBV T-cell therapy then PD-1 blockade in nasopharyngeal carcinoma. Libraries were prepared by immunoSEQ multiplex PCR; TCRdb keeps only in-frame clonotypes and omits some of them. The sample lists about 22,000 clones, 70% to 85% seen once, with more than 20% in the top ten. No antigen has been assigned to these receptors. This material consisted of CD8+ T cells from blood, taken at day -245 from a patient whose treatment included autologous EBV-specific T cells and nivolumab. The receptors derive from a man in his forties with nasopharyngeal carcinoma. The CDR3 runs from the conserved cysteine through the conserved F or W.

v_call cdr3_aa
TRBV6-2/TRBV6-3 CASSPRGEPTDTQYF
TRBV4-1 CASSQDSGQNFNQPQHF
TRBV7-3 CASSSLSGAGGTDTQYF
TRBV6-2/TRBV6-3 CASSPGSGANVLTF
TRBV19 CASSILLGAEAFF
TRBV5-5 CASSLWSNQPQHF
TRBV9 CASSDPLLGDSYEQYF
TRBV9 CASSGFDQRGREDTQYF
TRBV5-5 CASSLAWGGVRETQYF
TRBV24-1 CATSSDSYNQPQHF
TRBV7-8 CASSIRSTYQAGDLQETQYF
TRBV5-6 CASSEDREREAFF
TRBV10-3 CAISDREYGYTF
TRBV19 CASSIVTTGPQPQHF
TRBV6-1 CASSEGHGTTDTQYF
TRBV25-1 CASSEGDGLEAFF
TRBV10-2 CASSEGSGGGQEKLFF
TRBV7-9 CATFRAPGDTQYF
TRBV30 CAWSVDRYEQYF
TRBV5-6 CASSFSAREQYF
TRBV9 CASSADGGDSPLHF
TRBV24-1 CATSAPGQGMVEQYF
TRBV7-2 CASGLVGQEDYGYTF
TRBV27 CASRGQGAGGYTF
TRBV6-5 CASSYREEVISPLHF
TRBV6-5 CASSPGTGFYNEQFF
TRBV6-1 CASSDPGNQQFF
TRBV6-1 CASSSLNEGREKLFF
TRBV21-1 CASSKVSQGGTPYHGELFF
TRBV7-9 CASSPPVGRGAYEQYF
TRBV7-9 CASSPEVGYQPQHF
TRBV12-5 CASGLAPDNEQFF
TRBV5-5 CASSLMAGAGQPQHF
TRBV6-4 CASSGGGATDTQYF
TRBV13 CASRSQGGNEKLFF
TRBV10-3 CAITGGSGELFF
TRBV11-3 CASSTGTNEQFF
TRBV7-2 CASSLEFNNEQFF
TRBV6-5 CASSYGQGGEAFF
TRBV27 CASSKNDEQFF
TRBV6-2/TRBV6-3 CASSYRPQGAPGEQYF
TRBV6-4 CASSEGTGGSEAFF
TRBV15 CATSTRTSGDTQYF
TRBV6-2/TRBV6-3 CASSYSVGQGGETQYF
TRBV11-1 CASSLDGYEQYF
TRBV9 CASRPGTSGGATDTQYF
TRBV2 CASSEVDGLAGNTIYF
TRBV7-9 CASSLESFYGYTF
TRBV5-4 CASSLNTGELFF
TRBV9 CASSHGQGFEAFF
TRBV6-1 CASSESQEGTEAFF
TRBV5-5 CASSLVANSNQPQHF
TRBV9 CASSPTGNDREEQFF